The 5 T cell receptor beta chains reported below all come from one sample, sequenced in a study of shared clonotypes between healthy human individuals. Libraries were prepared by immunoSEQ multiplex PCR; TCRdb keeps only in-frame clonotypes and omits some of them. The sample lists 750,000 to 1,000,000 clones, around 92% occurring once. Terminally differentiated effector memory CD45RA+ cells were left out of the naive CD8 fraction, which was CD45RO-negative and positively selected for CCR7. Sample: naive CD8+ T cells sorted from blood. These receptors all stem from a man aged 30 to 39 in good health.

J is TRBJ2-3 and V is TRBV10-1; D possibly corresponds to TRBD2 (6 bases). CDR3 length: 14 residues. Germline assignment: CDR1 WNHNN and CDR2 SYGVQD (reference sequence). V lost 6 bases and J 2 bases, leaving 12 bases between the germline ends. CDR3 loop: CASRPGLSTDTQYF. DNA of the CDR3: TGCGCCAGCAGGCCGGGACTTTCCACAGATACGCAGTATTTT.

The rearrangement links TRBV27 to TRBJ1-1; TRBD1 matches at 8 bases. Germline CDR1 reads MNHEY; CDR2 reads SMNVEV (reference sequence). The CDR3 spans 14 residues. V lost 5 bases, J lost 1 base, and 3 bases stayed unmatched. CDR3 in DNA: TGTGCCAGCAGTCCGGGACAGGCGAACACTGAAGCTTTCTTT. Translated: CASSPGQANTEAFF.

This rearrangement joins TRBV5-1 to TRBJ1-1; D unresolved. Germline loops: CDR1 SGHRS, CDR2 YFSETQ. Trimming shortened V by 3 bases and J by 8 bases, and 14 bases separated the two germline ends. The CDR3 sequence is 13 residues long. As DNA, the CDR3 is TGCGCCAGCAGCTCAGAACGGGCTCCCGAAGCTTTCTTT. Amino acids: CASSSERAPEAFF.

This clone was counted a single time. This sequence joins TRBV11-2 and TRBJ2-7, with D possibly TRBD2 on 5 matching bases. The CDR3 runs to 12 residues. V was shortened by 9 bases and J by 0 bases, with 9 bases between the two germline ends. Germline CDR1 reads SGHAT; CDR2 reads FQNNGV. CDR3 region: CASGLGSYEQYF. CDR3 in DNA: TGTGCCAGTGGACTCGGCTCCTACGAGCAGTACTTC.

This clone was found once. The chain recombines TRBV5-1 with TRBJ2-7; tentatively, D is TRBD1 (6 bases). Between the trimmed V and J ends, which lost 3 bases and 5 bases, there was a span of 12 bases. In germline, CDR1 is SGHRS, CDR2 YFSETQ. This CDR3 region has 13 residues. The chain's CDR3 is CASSSQGTDEQYF. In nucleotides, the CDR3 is TGCGCCAGCAGCTCACAGGGCACCGACGAGCAGTACTTC.